A single sample gave rise to the 22 T cell receptor beta chains below, sequenced in a study of blood T cell repertoires in COVID-19. Data came from immunoSEQ multiplex PCR; TCRdb stores just in-frame clones and leaves some out. Among roughly 260,000 clones listed, 83% were seen once. Specimen: PBMCs or T cells enriched from blood (not recorded which). All receptors come from a woman aged 40 to 55 who had been exposed to COVID-19.

The gene calls are TRBV16 and TRBJ1-3; the D is unclear. Germline assignment: CDR1 KGHSY and CDR2 FQNENV. There are 12 residues in the CDR3. V gave up 4 bases and J gave up 8 bases, with 9 bases separating them. For the CDR3, the DNA is TGTGCCAGCAGCCCGAGTACCGACACCATATATTTT. Its protein product is CASSPSTDTIYF. Drawing the rest from reference TRBV16 and TRBJ1-3, the complete variable domain is GEEVAQTPKHLVRGEGQKAKLYCAPIKGHSYVFWYQQVLKNEFKFLISFQNENVFDETGMPKERFSAKCLPNSPCSLEIQATKLEDSAVYFCASSPSTDTIYFGEGSWLTVV.

The chain carries TRBV27 and TRBJ2-7, with 7 bases fitting TRBD2. The V gene's germline CDR1 is MNHEY and CDR2 SMNVEV (reference sequence). CDR3 size: 15 residues. With V trimmed by 6 bases and J by 2 bases, 10 bases remained unmatched. This CDR3 is CASSERGGGTYEQYF. For the CDR3, the DNA is TGTGCCAGCAGCGAAAGGGGCGGGGGAACCTACGAGCAGTACTTC.

This chain links TRBV2 with TRBJ1-5; 10 nucleotides align to TRBD1. Germline assignment: CDR1 SNHLY and CDR2 FYNNEI. The CDR3 is 13 residues long. The junction had 2 bases not matched to a gene; V was cut back by 7 bases and J by 5 bases. The CDR3 reads CASKGQGDQPQHF. The CDR3 DNA reads as TGTGCCAGCAAAGGACAGGGGGATCAGCCCCAGCATTTT. Supplemented by reference TRBV2 and TRBJ1-5, the full variable domain reads EPEVTQTPSHQVTQMGQEVILRCVPISNHLYFYWYRQILGQKVEFLVSFYNNEISEKSEIFDDQFSVERPDGSNFTLKIRSTKLEDSAMYFCASKGQGDQPQHFGDGTRLSIL.

This chain uses TRBV19 with TRBJ2-5; 7 positions match TRBD2. This CDR3 region has 14 residues. V was clipped by 8 bases and J by 5 bases; unmatched bases: 11. Per the germline V gene, CDR1 is LNHDA and CDR2 is SQIVND (reference sequence). The CDR3 nucleotides read TGTGCCAGTTGGGGGGGAGCAAACGGGGAGACCCAGTACTTC. Protein: CASWGGANGETQYF.

This rearrangement joins TRBV7-8 to TRBJ2-3; the D gene is possibly TRBD1 (6 bases). Per germline, CDR1 SGHVS and CDR2 FQNEAQ. The CDR3 loop spans 14 amino acids. The germline V and J ends were trimmed by 5 bases and 4 bases, with 13 bases remaining between them. In DNA form, the CDR3 reads TGTGCCAGCAGCCTCTCCCCAGGGGCAGATACGCAGTATTTT. Its protein is CASSLSPGADTQYF.

This chain connects TRBV27 to TRBJ1-1, with 7 bases aligning to TRBD1. The CDR3 sequence is 14 residues long. The germline V gene has CDR1 MNHEY and CDR2 SMNVEV (reference sequence). V trimming: 5 bases; J trimming: 1 base; junction bases outside the gene matches: 4. Here the CDR3 DNA reads TGTGCCAGCAGTCCCCGGACAGGGAACACTGAAGCTTTCTTT. This translates into CASSPRTGNTEAFF.

V is TRBV6-1 and J is TRBJ2-5; 7 bases agree with TRBD2. Trimming removed 2 bases from V and 6 bases from J; junction bases left unmatched: 9. CDR3 size: 15 residues. The germline V gene has CDR1 MNHNS and CDR2 SASEGT. DNA for the CDR3: TGTGCCAGCAGTGAAATGAGGGGAGGGAGGAAGACCCAGTACTTC. It specifies CASSEMRGGRKTQYF.

This chain joins TRBV7-2 and TRBJ1-2, with 7 bases matching TRBD1. The ends lost 5 bases at V and 12 bases at J; junction bases unmatched: 6. The CDR3 is made up of 11 amino acids. The germline V gene has CDR1 SGHTA and CDR2 FQGNSA. CDR3 sequence: CASSRDRANTF. CDR3 DNA: TGTGCCAGCAGCCGCGACAGGGCTAACACCTTC.

This chain joins TRBV4-2 and TRBJ2-1, with 11 bases identical to TRBD1. V was clipped by 0 bases and J by 6 bases; unmatched bases: 13. Germline loops: CDR1 LGHNA, CDR2 YNFKEQ. This CDR3 spans 19 amino acids. The CDR3 DNA reads as TGTGCCAGCAGCCAAGATTTGGCCCACGGACAGGGGGCCTTCAATGAGCAGTTCTTC. It encodes CASSQDLAHGQGAFNEQFF.

The V call is TRBV15, the J call TRBJ1-2; the match to TRBD1 covers 7 bases. The CDR3 consists of 15 residues. Germline V gene sequence: CDR1 LNHNV, CDR2 YYDKDF (reference sequence). V lost 3 bases to trimming and J lost 5 bases; unmatched junction nucleotides: 9. This CDR3 reads CATSRAQGRVYGYTF. In DNA form, the CDR3 reads TGTGCCACCAGCAGGGCACAGGGGAGAGTGTATGGCTACACCTTC.

J is TRBJ1-2 and V is TRBV6-5; possibly TRBD1 for D (6 bases). The germline CDR1 and CDR2 sequences are MNHEY and SVGAGI. The CDR3 length is 14 residues. V lost 4 bases and J lost 2, with 11 bases in between. This CDR3 reads CASSWGTGNYGYTF. CDR3 DNA: TGTGCCAGCAGTTGGGGAACAGGGAACTATGGCTACACCTTC.

The chain links TRBV20-1 to TRBJ1-1, with D possibly TRBD1 on 5 matching bases. CDR1 and CDR2 from the germline V gene are DFQATT and SNEGSKA (reference sequence). This CDR3 has 11 amino acids. Deletions cut 4 bases from V and 7 bases from J, with 10 bases between. CDR3 in DNA: TGCAGTGCTATCCTCAGGGTTGAAGCTTTCTTT. This codes for CSAILRVEAFF.

The gene calls are TRBV9 and TRBJ1-5, with 8 bases aligning to TRBD1. V shed 3 bases and J 16 bases; nucleotides not matched to a gene: 3. CDR1 and CDR2 (germline): SGDLS, YYNGEE. CDR3 length: 10 residues. The CDR3 reads CASSGTGLHF. The CDR3 DNA reads TGTGCCAGCAGCGGGACAGGGTTACATTTT.

The chain links TRBV4-2 to TRBJ2-1; 11 bases align to TRBD1. The CDR3 runs 15 residues. V dropped 4 bases and J dropped 8; count of bases not matched to a gene: 7. Germline assignment: CDR1 LGHNA and CDR2 YNFKEQ. Here the CDR3 reads CASSPGQGALDEQFF. The CDR3 coding sequence is TGTGCCAGCAGCCCCGGACAGGGGGCATTAGATGAGCAGTTCTTC.

The V and J genes are TRBV5-6 and TRBJ1-6, with 9 positions matching TRBD1. Per the germline V gene, CDR1 is SGHDT and CDR2 is YYEEEE. This CDR3 spans 19 amino acids. V gave up 4 bases and J gave up 1 base; unmatched junction bases: 12. The chain's CDR3 is CASSDTGTGRSSYNSPLHF. CDR3 bases: TGTGCCAGCAGCGATACCGGGACAGGGAGGAGTTCCTATAATTCACCCCTCCACTTT.

The rearrangement links TRBV19 to TRBJ2-6; unclear D gene. Trimming took 5 bases from V and 4 from J, leaving 12 bases between them. Germline CDR1 LNHDA, CDR2 SQIVND (reference sequence). The CDR3 is 15 residues long. The CDR3 protein is CASSPGSRGANVLTF. The CDR3 DNA reads TGTGCCAGTAGTCCCGGCTCGCGGGGGGCCAACGTCCTGACTTTC.

This chain uses TRBV6-5 with TRBJ1-3, with unresolved D. Germline CDR1 reads MNHEY; CDR2 reads SVGAGI. The CDR3 is 15 amino acids. The germline V and J ends were trimmed by 2 bases and 0 bases, with 8 bases remaining between them. CDR3 in DNA: TGTGCCAGCAGTTACGAGGGTAACTCTGGAAACACCATATATTTT. It translates to CASSYEGNSGNTIYF.

This clone was seen a handful of times. The genes are TRBV7-2 and TRBJ1-2; D is unresolved. V was pared by 7 bases and J by 7 bases, with 13 bases between. CDR1 and CDR2 (germline): SGHTA, FQGNSA. The CDR3 contains 12 residues. Written as DNA, the CDR3 is TGTGCCAGCAAACCAGGTTCGGTTGGCTACACCTTC. It yields the protein CASKPGSVGYTF.

The chain is built from TRBV7-9 and TRBJ2-3, with D perhaps matching TRBD2 (6 bases). The CDR3 is made up of 15 amino acids. V lost 4 bases and J lost 0, with 11 bases in between. In germline, CDR1 is SEHNR, CDR2 FQNEAQ (reference sequence). The CDR3 loop reads CASSYLAGSTDTQYF. The CDR3 DNA reads TGTGCCAGCAGCTACCTCGCGGGGAGCACAGATACGCAGTATTTT.

The chain links TRBV13 to TRBJ2-3; 11 nucleotides line up with TRBD1. Trimming cost V 3 bases and J 4 bases; bases outside gene matches: 3. CDR1 PRHDT and CDR2 FYEKMQ come from the germline V gene (reference sequence). The CDR3 has 15 residues. CDR3 nucleotide sequence: TGTGCCAGCAGCTTCGGGACAGGGGGACCAGATACGCAGTATTTT. Translating it yields CASSFGTGGPDTQYF.

J is TRBJ1-2 and V is TRBV6-5, with a weak D call TRBD1 (5 bases). The CDR3 spans 12 residues. With 4 bases removed from V and 4 bases from J, the gap between germline ends came to 7 bases. Germline V lookup: CDR1 MNHEY, CDR2 SVGAGI. The CDR3 region has the DNA TGTGCCAGCAGTTCGACAGCCTATGGCTACACCTTC. Encoded protein: CASSSTAYGYTF.

This clone came up once. The rearrangement links TRBV7-2 to TRBJ1-5; 7 bases are shared with TRBD1. CDR1 SGHTA and CDR2 FQGNSA come from the germline V gene. The CDR3 spans 15 residues. J lost 3 bases, V lost 2 bases, and 4 bases had no gene match. CDR3 residues: CASSLIGQDNQPQHF. The CDR3 DNA reads TGTGCCAGCAGCTTAATCGGACAGGACAATCAGCCCCAGCATTTT.